The T cell receptor beta chain described here comes from a study of blood T cells in healthy people across ages. Study in general: Researchers report that template switching captured about one barcoded beta molecule per two T cells.

For the second PCR, which ran for about 7 to 11 cycles, a sample-barcoded 5' primer and a J-beta primer mix were used. TCRdb passed the 5' RACE reads through MiXCR, listing each CDR3 protein once. This table holds some 1,800,000 distinct CDR3 sequences, about 39% found once. Trimming removed 11 bases from V and 2 bases from J, with 15 bases in between. The length of the CDR3 is 13 residues. The germline gives CDR1 ENHRY, CDR2 SYGVKD. The material sequenced was blood. The receptor was isolated from a human donor in good health. The chain employs TRBV10-3 and TRBJ1-1; perhaps TRBD1 as D (5 bases). Here the CDR3 DNA reads TGTGCCCTGAGATGGGGGGAAAACACTGAAGCTTTCTTT. Translation gives CALRWGENTEAFF.